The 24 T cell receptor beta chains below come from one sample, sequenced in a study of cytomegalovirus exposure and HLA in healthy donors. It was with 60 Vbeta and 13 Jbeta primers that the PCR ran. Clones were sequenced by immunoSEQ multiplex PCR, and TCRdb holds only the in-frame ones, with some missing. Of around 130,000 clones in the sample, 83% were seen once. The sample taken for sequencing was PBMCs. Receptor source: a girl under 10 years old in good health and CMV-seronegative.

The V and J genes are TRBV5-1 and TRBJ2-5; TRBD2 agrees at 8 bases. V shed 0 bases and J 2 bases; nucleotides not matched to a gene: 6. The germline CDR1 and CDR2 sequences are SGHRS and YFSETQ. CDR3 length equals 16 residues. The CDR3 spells CASSLGTSSGQETQYF. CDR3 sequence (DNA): TGCGCCAGCAGCTTGGGGACCTCTAGCGGGCAAGAGACCCAGTACTTC.

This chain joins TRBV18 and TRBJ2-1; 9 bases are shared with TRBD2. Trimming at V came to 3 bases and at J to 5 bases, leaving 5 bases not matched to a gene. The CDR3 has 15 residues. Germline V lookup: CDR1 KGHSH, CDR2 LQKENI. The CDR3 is CASSPQTSGDNEQFF. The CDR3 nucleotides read TGTGCCAGCTCACCCCAGACTAGCGGAGACAATGAGCAGTTCTTC.

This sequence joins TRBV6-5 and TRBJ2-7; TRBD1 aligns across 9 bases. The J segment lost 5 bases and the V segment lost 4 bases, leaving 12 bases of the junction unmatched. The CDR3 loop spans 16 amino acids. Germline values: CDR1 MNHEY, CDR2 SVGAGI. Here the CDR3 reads CASSWDPGQGRDEQYF. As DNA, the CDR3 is TGTGCCAGCAGTTGGGACCCGGGACAGGGAAGGGACGAGCAGTACTTC.

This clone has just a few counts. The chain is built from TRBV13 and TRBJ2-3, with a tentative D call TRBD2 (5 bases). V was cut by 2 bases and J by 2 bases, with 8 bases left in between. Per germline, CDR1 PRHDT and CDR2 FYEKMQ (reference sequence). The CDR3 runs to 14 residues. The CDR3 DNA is TGTGCCAGCAGCTTACCCGGGGACACAGATACGCAGTATTTT. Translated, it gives CASSLPGDTDTQYF.

The CDR3 protein is CASSLRGESSYEQYF. CDR3 bases: TGCGCCAGCAGCCTCAGGGGGGAGTCCTCCTACGAGCAGTACTTC. V gene TRBV4-1 combines with J gene TRBJ2-7, with a weak D call TRBD1 (7 bases). Germline CDR1 reads MGHRA; CDR2 reads YSYEKL. Between the trimmed V and J ends, which lost 4 bases and 0 bases, there was a span of 13 bases. The CDR3 consists of 15 residues.

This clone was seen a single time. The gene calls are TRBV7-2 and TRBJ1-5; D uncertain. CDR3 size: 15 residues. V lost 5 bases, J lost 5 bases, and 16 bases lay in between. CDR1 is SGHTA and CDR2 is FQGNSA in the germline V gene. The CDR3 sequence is CASSRGRIRYQPQHF. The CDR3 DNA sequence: TGTGCCAGCAGCCGAGGGAGGATACGTTATCAGCCCCAGCATTTT.

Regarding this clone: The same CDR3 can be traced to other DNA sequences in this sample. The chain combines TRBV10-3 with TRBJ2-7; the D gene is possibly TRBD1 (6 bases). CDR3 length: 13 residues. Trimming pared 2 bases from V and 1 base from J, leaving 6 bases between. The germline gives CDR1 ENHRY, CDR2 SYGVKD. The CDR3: CAISETGSYEQYF. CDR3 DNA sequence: TGTGCCATCAGTGAGACAGGGTCCTACGAGCAGTACTTC.

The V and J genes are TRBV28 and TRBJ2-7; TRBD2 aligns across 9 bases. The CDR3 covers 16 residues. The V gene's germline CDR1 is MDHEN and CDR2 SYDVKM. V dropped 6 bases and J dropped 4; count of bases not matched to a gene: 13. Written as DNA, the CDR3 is TGTGCCAGCAGCCCGAGGGGCGGGAGGGCTTCTTACGAGCAGTACTTC. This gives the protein CASSPRGGRASYEQYF.

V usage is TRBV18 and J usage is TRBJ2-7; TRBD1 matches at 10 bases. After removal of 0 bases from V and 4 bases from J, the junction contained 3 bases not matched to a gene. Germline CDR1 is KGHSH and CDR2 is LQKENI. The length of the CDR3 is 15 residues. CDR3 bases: TGTGCCAGCTCACCACCGGGACAGGGGCTTTACGAGCAGTACTTC. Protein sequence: CASSPPGQGLYEQYF.

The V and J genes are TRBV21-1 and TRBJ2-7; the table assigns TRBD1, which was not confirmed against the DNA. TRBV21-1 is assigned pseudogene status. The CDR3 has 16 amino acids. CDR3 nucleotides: TGTGCCAGCAGATCACTCAGGGGCGGGCGAATGGTCGAGCAGTACTTC. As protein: CASRSLRGGRMVEQYF.

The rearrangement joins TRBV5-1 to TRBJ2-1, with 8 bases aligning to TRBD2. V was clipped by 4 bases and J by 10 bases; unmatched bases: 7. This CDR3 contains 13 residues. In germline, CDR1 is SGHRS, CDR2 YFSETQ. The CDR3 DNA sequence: TGCGCCAGCAGCCTGCGGGAGGAAGTCGAGCAGTTCTTC. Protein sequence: CASSLREEVEQFF.

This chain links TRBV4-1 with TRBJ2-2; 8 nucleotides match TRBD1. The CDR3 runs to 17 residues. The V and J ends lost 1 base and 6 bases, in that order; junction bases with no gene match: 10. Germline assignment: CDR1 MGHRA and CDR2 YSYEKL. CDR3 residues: CASSQVGSDRESGELFF. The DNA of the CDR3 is TGCGCCAGCAGCCAAGTGGGGTCGGACAGGGAATCCGGGGAGCTGTTTTTT.

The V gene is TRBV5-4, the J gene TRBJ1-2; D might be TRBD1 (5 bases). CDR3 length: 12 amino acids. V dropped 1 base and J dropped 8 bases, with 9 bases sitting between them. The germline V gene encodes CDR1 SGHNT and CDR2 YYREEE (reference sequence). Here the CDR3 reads CASSLLGGGYTF. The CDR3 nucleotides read TGTGCCAGCAGCTTGTTGGGGGGAGGCTACACCTTC. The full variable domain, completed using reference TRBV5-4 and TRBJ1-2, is ETGVTQSPTHLIKTRGQQVTLRCSSQSGHNTVSWYQQALGQGPQFIFQYYREEENGRGNFPPRFSGLQFPNYSSELNVNALELDDSALYLCASSLLGGGYTFGSGTRLTVV.

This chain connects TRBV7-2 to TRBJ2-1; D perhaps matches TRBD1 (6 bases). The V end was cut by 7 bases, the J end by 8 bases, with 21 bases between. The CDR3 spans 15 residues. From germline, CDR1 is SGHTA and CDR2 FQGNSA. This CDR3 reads CASMLTGPPGDEQFF. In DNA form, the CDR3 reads TGTGCCAGCATGCTGACAGGCCCCCCCGGAGATGAGCAGTTCTTC.

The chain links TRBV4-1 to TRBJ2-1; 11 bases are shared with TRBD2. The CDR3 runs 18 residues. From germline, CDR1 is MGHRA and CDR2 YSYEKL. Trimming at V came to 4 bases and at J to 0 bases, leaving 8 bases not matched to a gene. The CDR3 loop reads CASSPHSGRASSYNEQFF. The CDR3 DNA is TGCGCCAGCAGCCCTCATAGCGGGAGGGCCAGCTCCTACAATGAGCAGTTCTTC.

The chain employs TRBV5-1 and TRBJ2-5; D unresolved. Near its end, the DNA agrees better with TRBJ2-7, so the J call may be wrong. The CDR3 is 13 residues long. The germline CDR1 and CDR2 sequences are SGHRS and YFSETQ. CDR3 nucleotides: TGCGCCAGCGGTATTACCCCTTCATACGAGCAGTACTTC. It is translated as CASGITPSYEQYF.

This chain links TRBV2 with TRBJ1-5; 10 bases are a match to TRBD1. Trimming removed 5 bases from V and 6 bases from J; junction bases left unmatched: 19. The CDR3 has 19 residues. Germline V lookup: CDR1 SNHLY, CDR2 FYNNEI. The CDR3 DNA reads TGTGCCAGCAGTACAAACCGGGACAGGGGAATTGATTTGGGTCAGCCCCAGCATTTT. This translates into CASSTNRDRGIDLGQPQHF.

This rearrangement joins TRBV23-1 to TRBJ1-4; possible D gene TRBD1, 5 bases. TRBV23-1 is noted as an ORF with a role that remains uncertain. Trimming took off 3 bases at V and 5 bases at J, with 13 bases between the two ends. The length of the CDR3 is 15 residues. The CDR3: CASSHHEGLNEKLFF. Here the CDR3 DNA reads TGCGCCAGCAGTCACCACGAGGGACTGAATGAAAAACTGTTTTTT.

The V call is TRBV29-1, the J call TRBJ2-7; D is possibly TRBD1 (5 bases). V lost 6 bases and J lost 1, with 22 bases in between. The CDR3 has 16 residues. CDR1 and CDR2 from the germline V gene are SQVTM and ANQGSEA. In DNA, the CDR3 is TGCAGCGTCCGGGTTTCGTGGGGCCAAGGATCCTACGAGCAGTACTTC. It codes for CSVRVSWGQGSYEQYF.

The CDR3 protein is CAWSGGLAGGRGEQYF. CDR3 in DNA: TGTGCCTGGAGTGGCGGACTAGCGGGGGGGCGTGGTGAGCAGTACTTC. This chain links TRBV30 with TRBJ2-7, with 15 nucleotides matching TRBD2. Germline CDR1 is GTSNPN and CDR2 is SVGIG (reference sequence). V lost 1 base and J lost 7; bases outside the gene matches: 8. The CDR3 totals 16 residues. The full variable domain, completed using reference TRBV30 and TRBJ2-7, is SQTIHQWPATLVQPVGSPLSLECTVEGTSNPNLYWYRQAAGRGLQLLFYSVGIGQISSEVPQNLSASRPQDRQFILSSKKLLLSDSGFYLCAWSGGLAGGRGEQYFGPGTRLTVT.

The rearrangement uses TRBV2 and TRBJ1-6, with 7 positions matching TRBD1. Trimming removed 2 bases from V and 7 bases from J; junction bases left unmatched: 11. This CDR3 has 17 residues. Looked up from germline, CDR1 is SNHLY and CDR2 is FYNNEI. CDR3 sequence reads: CASSERGTEVGNSPLHF. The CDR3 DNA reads TGTGCCAGCAGTGAAAGAGGGACAGAGGTTGGCAATTCACCCCTCCACTTT.

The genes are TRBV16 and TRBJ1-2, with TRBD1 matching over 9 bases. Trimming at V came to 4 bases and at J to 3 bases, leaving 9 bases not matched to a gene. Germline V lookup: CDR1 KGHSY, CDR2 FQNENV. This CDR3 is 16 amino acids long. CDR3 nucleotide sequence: TGTGCCAGCAGCCCCCTCGGGACAGGGACGTACTATGGCTACACCTTC. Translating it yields CASSPLGTGTYYGYTF.

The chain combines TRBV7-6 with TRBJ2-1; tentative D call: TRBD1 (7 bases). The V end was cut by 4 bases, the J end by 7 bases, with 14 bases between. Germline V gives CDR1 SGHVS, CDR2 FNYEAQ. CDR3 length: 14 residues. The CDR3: CASSSGGLWNEQFF. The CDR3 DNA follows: TGTGCCAGCAGCTCAGGGGGGTTGTGGAATGAGCAGTTCTTC.

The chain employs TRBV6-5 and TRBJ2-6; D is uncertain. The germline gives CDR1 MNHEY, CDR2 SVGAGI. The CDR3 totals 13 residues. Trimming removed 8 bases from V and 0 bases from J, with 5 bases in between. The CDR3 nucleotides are TGTGCCAGCCAGCGCTCTGGGGCCAACGTCCTGACTTTC. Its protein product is CASQRSGANVLTF.